This is a list of T cell receptor beta chains from one sample in a study of cytomegalovirus exposure and HLA in healthy donors. Profiled with immunoSEQ multiplex PCR; TCRdb holds only in-frame clones, not every one. The table shows more than 100,000 clones, with 15% to 17% occurring only once. Sample: PBMCs. All receptors derive from a woman aged 18-30 years in good health and CMV-seronegative. Each CDR3 is given with its conserved first and last residue. A D gene is named only where the DNA matches it firmly. Clone size is not always given. Where it is, it says once, few, many or a class for expanded clones.

size	D	V	J	CDR3	DNA
-	TRBD2	TRBV6-5	TRBJ2-7	CASSPGTRGGVGEYF	TGTGCCAGCAGTCCCGGGACTAGAGGCGGAGTCGGGGAGTACTTC
-	-	TRBV6-6	TRBJ2-4	CASSYPPGGPKNIQYF	TGTGCCAGCAGTTACCCGCCGGGGGGCCCCAAAAACATTCAGTACTTC
few	-	TRBV2	TRBJ1-2	CASGGYGYTF	TGTGCCAGCGGGGGGTATGGCTACACCTTC
few	-	TRBV18	TRBJ2-7	CASSTAQGWYYEQYF	TGTGCCAGCTCAACAGCACAGGGATGGTACTACGAGCAGTACTTC
few	TRBD1	TRBV5-6	TRBJ2-2	CASNLRRTGRNTGELFF	TGTGCCAGCAACCTTAGAAGGACAGGGCGGAACACCGGGGAGCTGTTTTTT
-	TRBD2	TRBV5-6	TRBJ2-7	CASSGGGSAYEQYF	TGTGCCAGCAGCGGGGGGGGAAGCGCCTACGAGCAGTACTTC
-	TRBD1	TRBV7-2	TRBJ2-2	CASSFTGGPNTGELFF	TGTGCCAGCAGCTTTACAGGGGGCCCGAACACCGGGGAGCTGTTTTTT
-	-	TRBV6-5	TRBJ1-4	CASSYTGATNEKLFF	TGTGCCAGCAGTTACACCGGTGCAACTAATGAAAAACTGTTTTTT
once	-	TRBV7-6	TRBJ1-5	CASSLHGTPFGDSNQPQHF	TGTGCCAGCAGCTTACACGGGACACCTTTCGGGGATAGCAATCAGCCCCAGCATTTT
few	-	TRBV9	TRBJ1-6	CASSVASDNSPLHF	TGTGCCAGCAGCGTAGCTTCTGATAATTCACCCCTCCACTTT
-	-	TRBV30	TRBJ1-1	CAWRASLNTEAFF	TGTGCCTGGAGGGCATCGTTGAACACTGAAGCTTTCTTT
few	TRBD1	TRBV10-2	TRBJ1-2	CASSESGQGQNGYTF	TGCGCCAGCAGTGAGTCCGGACAGGGACAAAATGGCTACACCTTC
few	TRBD2	TRBV4-3	TRBJ2-3	CASSPGTSSGTDTQYF	TGCGCCAGCAGCCCCGGGACTAGCTCTGGCACAGATACGCAGTATTTT
-	-	TRBV6-6	TRBJ2-5	CASRPRGAEETQYF	TGTGCCAGCAGACCGCGAGGAGCGGAAGAGACCCAGTACTTC
few	-	TRBV5-6	TRBJ1-6	CASKLCPPLEQGRSPLHF	TGTGCCAGCAAGCTTTGCCCCCCACTTGAACAGGGAAGATCACCCCTCCACTTT
few	-	TRBV2	TRBJ1-4	CASEFNEKLFF	TGTGCCAGCGAGTTTAATGAAAAACTGTTTTTT
-	TRBD1	TRBV6-1	TRBJ2-7	CASSGRTGSDYEQYF	TGTGCCAGCAGCGGGCGGACAGGGTCCGACTACGAGCAGTACTTC
few	TRBD1	TRBV30	TRBJ1-1	CAWDRGGDTEAFF	TGTGCCTGGGACAGGGGGGGAGACACTGAAGCTTTCTTT
-	-	TRBV2	TRBJ1-1	CASRTRTEAFF	TGTGCCAGCAGAACGCGGACTGAAGCTTTCTTT
few	-	TRBV9	TRBJ2-5	CASSQGGGGTQETQYF	TGTGCCAGCAGCCAAGGGGGGGGCGGGACCCAAGAGACCCAGTACTTC
-	-	TRBV15	TRBJ2-7	CATSRDRTTSYEQYF	TGTGCCACCAGCAGAGACCGGACTACCTCCTACGAGCAGTACTTC